This TCR beta chain was captured by sequencing in a study of T cell responses to AZD1222 COVID-19 vaccine. Germline values: CDR1 MGHRA, CDR2 YSYEKL. The CDR3 covers 15 residues. The V gene lost 6 bases and the J gene lost 8 bases, with 22 bases spanning the gap. Only in-frame clones appear in the TCRdb table, and some are missing; sequencing was by immunoSEQ multiplex PCR. This table has approximately 97,000 clones, about 91% appearing once. The sequenced sample was peripheral blood, obtained on day 0 of AZD1222 vaccination. The clonotype originates from an adult in good health. The chain carries TRBV4-1 and TRBJ1-2; a possible D gene is TRBD1 (6 bases). CDR3 bases: TGCGCCAGCAGTTCCCCAGGGGCCTCCAGATCGGGCTACACCTTC. Its protein product is CASSSPGASRSGYTF.